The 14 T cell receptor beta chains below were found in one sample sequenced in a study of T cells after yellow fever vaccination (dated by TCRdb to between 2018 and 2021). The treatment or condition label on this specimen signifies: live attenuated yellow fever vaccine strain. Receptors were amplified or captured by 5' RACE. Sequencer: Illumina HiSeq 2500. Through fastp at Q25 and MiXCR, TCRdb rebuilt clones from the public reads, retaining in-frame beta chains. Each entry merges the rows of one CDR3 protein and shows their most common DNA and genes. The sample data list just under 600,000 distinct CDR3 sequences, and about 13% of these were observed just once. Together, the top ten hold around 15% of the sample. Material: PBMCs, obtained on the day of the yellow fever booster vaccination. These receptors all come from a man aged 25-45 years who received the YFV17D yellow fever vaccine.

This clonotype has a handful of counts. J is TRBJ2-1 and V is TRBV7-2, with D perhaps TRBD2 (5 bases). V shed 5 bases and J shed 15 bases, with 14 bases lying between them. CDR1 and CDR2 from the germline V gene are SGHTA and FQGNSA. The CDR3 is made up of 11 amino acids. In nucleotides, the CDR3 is TGTGCCAGCAGCCAGGACTCAGTAGCGTTCTTC. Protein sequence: CASSQDSVAFF.

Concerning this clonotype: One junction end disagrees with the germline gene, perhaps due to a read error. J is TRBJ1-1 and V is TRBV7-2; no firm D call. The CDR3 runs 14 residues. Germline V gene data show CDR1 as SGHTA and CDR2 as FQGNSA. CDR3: CASSLGGGNTEDFF. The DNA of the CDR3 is TGTGCCAGCAGCTTAGGGGGTGGCAACACTGAAGATTTCTTT.

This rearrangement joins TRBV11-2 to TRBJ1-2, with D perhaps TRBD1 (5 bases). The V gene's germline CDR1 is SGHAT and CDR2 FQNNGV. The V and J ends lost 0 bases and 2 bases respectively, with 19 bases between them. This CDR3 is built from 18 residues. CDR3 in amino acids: CASSLDGFGAGANYGYTF. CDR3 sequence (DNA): TGTGCCAGCAGCTTAGATGGATTCGGGGCCGGAGCAAACTATGGCTACACCTTC.

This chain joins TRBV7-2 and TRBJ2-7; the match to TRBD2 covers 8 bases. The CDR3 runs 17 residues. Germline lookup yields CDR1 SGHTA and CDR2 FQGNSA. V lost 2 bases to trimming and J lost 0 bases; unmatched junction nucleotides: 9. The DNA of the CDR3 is TGTGCCAGCAGCTTACCGCTGACTAGCGCTTCCTCCTACGAGCAGTACTTC. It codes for CASSLPLTSASSYEQYF.

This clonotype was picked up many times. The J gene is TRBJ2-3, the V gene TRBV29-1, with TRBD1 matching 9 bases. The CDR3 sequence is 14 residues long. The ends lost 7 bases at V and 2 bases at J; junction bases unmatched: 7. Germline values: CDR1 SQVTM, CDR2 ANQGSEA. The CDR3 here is CSGTRTGATDTQYF. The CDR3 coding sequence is TGCAGCGGTACCAGGACAGGGGCCACAGATACGCAGTATTTT.

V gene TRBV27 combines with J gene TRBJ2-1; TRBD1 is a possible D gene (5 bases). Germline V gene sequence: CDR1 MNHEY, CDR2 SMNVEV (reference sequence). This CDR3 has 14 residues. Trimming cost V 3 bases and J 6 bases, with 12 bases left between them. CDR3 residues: CASSFGRVPNEQFF. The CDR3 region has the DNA TGTGCCAGCAGTTTCGGCAGGGTCCCCAATGAGCAGTTCTTC.

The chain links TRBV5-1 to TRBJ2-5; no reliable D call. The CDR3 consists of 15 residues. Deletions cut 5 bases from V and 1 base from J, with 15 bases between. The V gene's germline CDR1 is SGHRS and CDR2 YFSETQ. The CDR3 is CASSLMGPTQETQYF. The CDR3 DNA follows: TGCGCCAGCAGTTTAATGGGCCCAACCCAAGAGACCCAGTACTTC.

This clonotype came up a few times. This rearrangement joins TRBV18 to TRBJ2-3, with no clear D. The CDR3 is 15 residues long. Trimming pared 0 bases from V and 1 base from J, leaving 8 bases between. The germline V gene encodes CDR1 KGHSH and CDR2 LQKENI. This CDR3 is CASSPPSGGTDTQYF. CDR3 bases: TGTGCCAGCTCACCACCGTCCGGAGGCACAGATACGCAGTATTTT.

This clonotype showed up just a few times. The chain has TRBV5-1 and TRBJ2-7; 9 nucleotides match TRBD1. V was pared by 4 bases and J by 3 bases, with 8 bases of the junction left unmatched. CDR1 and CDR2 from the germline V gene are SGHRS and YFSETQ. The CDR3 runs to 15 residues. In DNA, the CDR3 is TGCGCCAGCAGCACCCCCGGGACAGGGTACTACGAGCAGTACTTC. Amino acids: CASSTPGTGYYEQYF. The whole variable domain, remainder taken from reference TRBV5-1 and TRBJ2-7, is KAGVTQTPRYLIKTRGQQVTLSCSPISGHRSVSWYQQTPGQGLQFLFEYFSETQRNKGNFPGRFSGRQFSNSRSEMNVSTLELGDSALYLCASSTPGTGYYEQYFGPGTRLTVT.

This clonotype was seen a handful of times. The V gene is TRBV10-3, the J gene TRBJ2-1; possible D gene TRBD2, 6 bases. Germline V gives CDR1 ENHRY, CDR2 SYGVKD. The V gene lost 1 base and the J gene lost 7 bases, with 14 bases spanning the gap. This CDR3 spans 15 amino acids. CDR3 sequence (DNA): TGTGCCATCAGTGAGTTTATCGGGAGTTCGAATGAGCAGTTCTTC. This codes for CAISEFIGSSNEQFF.

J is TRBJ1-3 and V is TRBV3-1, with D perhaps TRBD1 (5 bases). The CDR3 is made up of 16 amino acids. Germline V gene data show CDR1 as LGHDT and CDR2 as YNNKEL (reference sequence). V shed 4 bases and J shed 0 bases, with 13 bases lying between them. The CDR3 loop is CASSPRDGISGNTIYF. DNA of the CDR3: TGTGCCAGCAGCCCCCGGGACGGAATCTCTGGAAACACCATATATTTT.

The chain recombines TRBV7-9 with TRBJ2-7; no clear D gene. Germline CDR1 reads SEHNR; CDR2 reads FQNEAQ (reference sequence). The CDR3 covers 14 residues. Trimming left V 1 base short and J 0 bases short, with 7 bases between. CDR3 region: CASSLGMSSYEQYF. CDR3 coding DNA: TGTGCCAGCAGCTTAGGCATGAGCTCCTACGAGCAGTACTTC.

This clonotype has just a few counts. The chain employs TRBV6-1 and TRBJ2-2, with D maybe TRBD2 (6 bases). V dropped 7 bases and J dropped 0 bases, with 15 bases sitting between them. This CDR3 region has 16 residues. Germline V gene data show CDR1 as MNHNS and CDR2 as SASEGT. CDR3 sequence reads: CASNPLGTPNTGELFF. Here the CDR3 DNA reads TGTGCCAGCAACCCGCTCGGGACTCCGAACACCGGGGAGCTGTTTTTT.

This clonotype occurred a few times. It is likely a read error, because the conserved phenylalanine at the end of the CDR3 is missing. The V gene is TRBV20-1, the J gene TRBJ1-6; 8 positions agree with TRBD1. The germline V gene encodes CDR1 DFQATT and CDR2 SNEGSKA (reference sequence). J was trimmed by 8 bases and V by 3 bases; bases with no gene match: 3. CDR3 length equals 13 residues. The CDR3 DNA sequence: TGCAGTGCTAGGGACAGGGAGTATTCACCCCTCCACCTT. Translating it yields CSARDREYSPLHL.